The 2 T cell receptor beta chains presented below share a single source sample, sequenced in a study of human T cells and chemical hapten exposure (dated by TCRdb to the early 2020s). Read against the paper, the sample's time point label means: pre-sensitization, week 0. Read against the paper, the sample's treatment or condition label means: therapeutic diphenylcyclopropenone sensitization with weekly scalp DPC. The library relied on RACE. Sequenced using a NextSeq 500. TCRdb ran its own pipeline on the public reads, namely fastp trimming at Q25 and MiXCR clone calling, and kept in-frame beta chains. Merged by CDR3 protein, the rows form single entries marked with the most common genes and DNA. The table for this sample lists about 110,000 distinct CDR3 sequences; roughly 12% of them were counted only once. The leading ten clones occupy 1.6% of the sample. Specimen: whole blood, collected in connection with sensitization to the hapten diphenylcyclopropenone (DPC). Receptors originate from a woman aged 45 to 65 with alopecia areata. Some clones in this sample may be carry-over from other donors' samples.

The chain links TRBV27 to TRBJ1-2; no clear D gene. The V end was cut by 6 bases, the J end by 6 bases, with 23 bases between. The CDR3 has 16 residues. Looked up from germline, CDR1 is MNHEY and CDR2 is SMNVEV (reference sequence). Here the CDR3 reads CASSPTNRAKLNGYTF. Written as DNA, the CDR3 is TGTGCCAGCAGCCCTACAAACCGGGCAAAGCTCAATGGCTACACCTTC.

This clonotype was detected ten times or more. The rearrangement uses TRBV14 and TRBJ1-2; 8 nucleotides align to TRBD1. Germline-derived CDR1 and CDR2 are SGHDN and FVKESK. The CDR3 is 13 residues long. After removal of 4 bases from V and 6 bases from J, the junction contained 4 bases not matched to a gene. Here the CDR3 DNA reads TGTGCCAGCAGCCGGGGACAGGTTGATGGCTACACCTTC. The encoded protein is CASSRGQVDGYTF.